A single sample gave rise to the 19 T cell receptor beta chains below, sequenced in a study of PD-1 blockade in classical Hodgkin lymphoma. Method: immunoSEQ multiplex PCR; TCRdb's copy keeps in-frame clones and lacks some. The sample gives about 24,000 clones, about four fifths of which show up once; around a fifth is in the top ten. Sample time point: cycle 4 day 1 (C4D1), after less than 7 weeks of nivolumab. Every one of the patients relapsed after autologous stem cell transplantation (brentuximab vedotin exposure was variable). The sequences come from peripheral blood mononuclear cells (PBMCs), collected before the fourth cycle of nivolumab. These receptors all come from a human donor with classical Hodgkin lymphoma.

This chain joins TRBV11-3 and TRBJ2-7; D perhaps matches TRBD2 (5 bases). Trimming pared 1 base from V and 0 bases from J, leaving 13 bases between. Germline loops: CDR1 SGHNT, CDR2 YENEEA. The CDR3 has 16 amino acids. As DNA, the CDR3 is TGTGCCAGCAGCTTAGGCCTCGTAGCGCCCTCCTACGAGCAGTACTTC. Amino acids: CASSLGLVAPSYEQYF.

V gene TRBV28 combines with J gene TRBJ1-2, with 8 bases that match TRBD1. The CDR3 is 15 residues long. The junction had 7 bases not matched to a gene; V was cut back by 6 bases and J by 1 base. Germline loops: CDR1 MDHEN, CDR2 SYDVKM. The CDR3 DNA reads TGTGCCAGCAGACCCCAGGGGGCCGGTAACTATGGCTACACCTTC. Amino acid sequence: CASRPQGAGNYGYTF.

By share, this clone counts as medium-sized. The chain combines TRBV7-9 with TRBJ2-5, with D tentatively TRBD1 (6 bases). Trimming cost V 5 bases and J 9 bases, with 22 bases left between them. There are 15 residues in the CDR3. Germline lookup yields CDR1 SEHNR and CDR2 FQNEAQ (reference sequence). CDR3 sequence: CASSNQRGTRDPQYF. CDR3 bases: TGTGCCAGCAGCAACCAAAGGGGGACAAGAGATCCCCAGTACTTC. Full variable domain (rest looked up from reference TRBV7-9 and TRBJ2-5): DTGVSQNPRHKITKRGQNVTFRCDPISEHNRLYWYRQTLGQGPEFLTYFQNEAQLEKSRLLSDRFSAERPKGSFSTLEIQRTEQGDSAMYLCASSNQRGTRDPQYFGPGTRLLVL.

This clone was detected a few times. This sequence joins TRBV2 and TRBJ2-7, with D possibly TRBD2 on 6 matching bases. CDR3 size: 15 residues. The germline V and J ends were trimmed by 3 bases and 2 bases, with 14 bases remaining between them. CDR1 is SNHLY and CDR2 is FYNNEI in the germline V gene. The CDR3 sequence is CASSESSGRPYEQYF. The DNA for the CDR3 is TGTGCCAGCAGTGAGTCCAGCGGGCGCCCCTACGAGCAGTACTTC. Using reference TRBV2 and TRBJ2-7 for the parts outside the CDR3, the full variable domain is EPEVTQTPSHQVTQMGQEVILRCVPISNHLYFYWYRQILGQKVEFLVSFYNNEISEKSEIFDDQFSVERPDGSNFTLKIRSTKLEDSAMYFCASSESSGRPYEQYFGPGTRLTVT.

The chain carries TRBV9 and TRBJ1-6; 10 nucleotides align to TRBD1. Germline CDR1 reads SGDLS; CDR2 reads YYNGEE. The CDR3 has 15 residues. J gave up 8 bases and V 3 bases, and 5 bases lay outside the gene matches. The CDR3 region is CASSAPGQGYSPLHF. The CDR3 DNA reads TGTGCCAGCAGCGCCCCGGGACAGGGGTATTCACCCCTCCACTTT.

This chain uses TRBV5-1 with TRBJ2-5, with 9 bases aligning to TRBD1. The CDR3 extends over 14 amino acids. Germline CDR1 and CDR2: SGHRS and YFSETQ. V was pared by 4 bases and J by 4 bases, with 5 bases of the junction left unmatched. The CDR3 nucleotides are TGCGCCAGCAGCCCCGGGGACAGGGCAGAGACCCAGTACTTC. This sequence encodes CASSPGDRAETQYF.

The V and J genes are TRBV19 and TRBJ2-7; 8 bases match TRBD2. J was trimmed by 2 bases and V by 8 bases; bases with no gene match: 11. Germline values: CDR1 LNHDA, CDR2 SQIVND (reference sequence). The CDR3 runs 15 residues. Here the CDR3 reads CASGRSAGGAYEQYF. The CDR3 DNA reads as TGTGCCAGTGGACGCAGTGCGGGAGGAGCCTACGAGCAGTACTTC. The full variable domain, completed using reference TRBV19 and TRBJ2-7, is DGGITQSPKYLFRKEGQNVTLSCEQNLNHDAMYWYRQDPGQGLRLIYYSQIVNDFQKGDIAEGYSVSREKKESFPLTVTSAQKNPTAFYLCASGRSAGGAYEQYFGPGTRLTVT.

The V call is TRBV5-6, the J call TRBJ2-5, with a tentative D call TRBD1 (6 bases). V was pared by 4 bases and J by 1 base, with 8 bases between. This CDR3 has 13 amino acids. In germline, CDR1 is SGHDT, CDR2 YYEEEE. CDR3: CASSPQGQETQYF. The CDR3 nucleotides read TGTGCCAGCAGCCCACAGGGCCAAGAGACCCAGTACTTC.

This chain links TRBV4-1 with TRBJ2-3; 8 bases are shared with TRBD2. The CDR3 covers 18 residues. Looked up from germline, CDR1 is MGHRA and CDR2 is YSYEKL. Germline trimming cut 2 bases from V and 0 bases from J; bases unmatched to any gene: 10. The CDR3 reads CASSQYPGLVSSTDTQYF. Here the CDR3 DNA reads TGCGCCAGCAGCCAATATCCGGGACTAGTGTCGAGCACAGATACGCAGTATTTT.

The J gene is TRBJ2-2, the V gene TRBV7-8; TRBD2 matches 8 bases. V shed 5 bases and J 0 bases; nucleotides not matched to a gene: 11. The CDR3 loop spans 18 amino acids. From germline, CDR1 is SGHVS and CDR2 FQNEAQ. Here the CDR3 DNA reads TGTGCCAGCAGCCCACGAGGTGGCGGGGGGACGAACACCGGGGAGCTGTTTTTT. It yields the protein CASSPRGGGGTNTGELFF. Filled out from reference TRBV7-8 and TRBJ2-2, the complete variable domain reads GAGVSQSPRYKVAKRGQDVALRCDPISGHVSLFWYQQALGQGPEFLTYFQNEAQLDKSGLPSDRFFAERPEGSVSTLKIQRTQQEDSAVYLCASSPRGGGGTNTGELFFGEGSRLTVL.

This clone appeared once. This chain's CDR3 is CASSLEEVSGVEQFF. For the CDR3, the DNA is TGCGCCAGCAGCTTGGAGGAGGTTAGCGGGGTTGAGCAGTTCTTC. The chain recombines TRBV5-1 with TRBJ2-1, with 8 nucleotides matching TRBD2. The length of the CDR3 is 15 residues. Germline CDR1 reads SGHRS; CDR2 reads YFSETQ. The V segment lost 0 bases and the J segment 9 bases; nucleotides outside the gene matches: 8.

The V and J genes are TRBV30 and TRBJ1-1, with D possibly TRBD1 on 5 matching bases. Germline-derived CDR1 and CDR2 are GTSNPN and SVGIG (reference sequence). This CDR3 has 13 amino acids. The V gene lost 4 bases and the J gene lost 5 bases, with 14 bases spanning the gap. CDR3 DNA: TGTGCCTGGAAAGCAGGGCTCGGGACTGAAGCTTTCTTT. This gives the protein CAWKAGLGTEAFF.

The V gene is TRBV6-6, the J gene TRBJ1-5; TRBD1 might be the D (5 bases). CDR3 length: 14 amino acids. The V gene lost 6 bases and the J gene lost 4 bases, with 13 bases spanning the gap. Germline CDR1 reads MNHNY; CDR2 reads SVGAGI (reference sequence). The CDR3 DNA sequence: TGTGCCAGCAGGATGACAGCTTTAAATCAGCCCCAGCATTTT. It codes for CASRMTALNQPQHF.

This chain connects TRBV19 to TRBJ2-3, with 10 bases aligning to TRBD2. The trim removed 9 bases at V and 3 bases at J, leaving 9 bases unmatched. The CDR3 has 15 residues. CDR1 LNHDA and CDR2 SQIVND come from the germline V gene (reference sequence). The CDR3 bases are TGTGCCAGCCTCCTAGCGGGAGCCCCAACAGATACGCAGTATTTT. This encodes CASLLAGAPTDTQYF.

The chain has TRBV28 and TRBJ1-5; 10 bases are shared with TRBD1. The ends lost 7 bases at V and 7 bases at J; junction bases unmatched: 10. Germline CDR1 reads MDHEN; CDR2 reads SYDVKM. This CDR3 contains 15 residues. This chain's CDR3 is CASNPTGGPVQPQHF. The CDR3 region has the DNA TGTGCCAGCAACCCGACAGGGGGCCCAGTGCAGCCCCAGCATTTT.

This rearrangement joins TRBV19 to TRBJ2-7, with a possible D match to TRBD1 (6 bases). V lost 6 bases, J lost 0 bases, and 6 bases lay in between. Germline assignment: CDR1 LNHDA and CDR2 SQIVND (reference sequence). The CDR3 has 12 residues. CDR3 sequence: CASRGGSYEQYF. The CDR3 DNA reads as TGTGCCAGTAGAGGGGGCTCCTACGAGCAGTACTTC.

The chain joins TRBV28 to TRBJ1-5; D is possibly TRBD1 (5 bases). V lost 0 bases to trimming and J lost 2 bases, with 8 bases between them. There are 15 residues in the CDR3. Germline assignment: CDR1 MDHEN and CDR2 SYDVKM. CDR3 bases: TGTGCCAGCAGTTTATGGGGGCAGGGCAATCAGCCCCAGCATTTT. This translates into CASSLWGQGNQPQHF.

The CDR3 nucleotides read TGTGCCAGCAGTGAATTTTTTTCACCCCTCCACTTT. This gives the protein CASSEFFSPLHF. This rearrangement joins TRBV25-1 to TRBJ1-6; D is uncertain. The CDR3 runs to 12 residues. Trimming removed 1 base at V and 9 bases at J, with 4 bases between. Germline V gene lookup returns CDR1 MGHDK and CDR2 SYGVNS.

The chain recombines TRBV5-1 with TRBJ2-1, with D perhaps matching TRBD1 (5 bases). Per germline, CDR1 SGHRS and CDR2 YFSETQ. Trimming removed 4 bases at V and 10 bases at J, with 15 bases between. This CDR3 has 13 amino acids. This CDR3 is CASSQGRRDEQFF. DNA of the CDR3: TGCGCCAGCAGCCAGGGCAGGCGTGACGAGCAGTTCTTC.